This TCR beta chain was obtained from a study of T cell responses to AZD1222 COVID-19 vaccine. Worth noting for this clone: The antigen is not known.

Here immunoSEQ multiplex PCR was the method, and the copy in TCRdb shows in-frame clones only, minus some. This sample carries roughly 120,000 clones, over 75% of them seen once, and the ten largest clones take around 13%. Germline V gives CDR1 KGHSH, CDR2 LQKENI. CDR3 size: 16 residues. Trimming removed 4 bases from V and 7 bases from J, with 19 bases in between. Study-wide results and limits: Nearly half of spike-specific TCRs reportedly go after variant regions that carry no mutations.

The rearrangement links TRBV18 to TRBJ1-4; TRBD1 might be the D (5 bases). This sequence was found in an adult in good health. The starting material was peripheral blood, obtained on day 0 of MenACWY control vaccination. CDR3 coding DNA: TGTGCCAGCTCACTAGGCGGCCGGGGGTCAGGTGAAAAACTGTTTTTT. Amino acids: CASSLGGRGSGEKLFF.